This TCR beta chain was sequenced for a study of shared clonotypes between healthy human individuals. Positive CCR7 selection of CD45RO-negative cells yielded the naive CD8 cells, and terminally differentiated effector memory CD45RA+ cells were excluded. Donors were healthy HIV-negative adults without recently reported acute infections or vaccinations. Trimming cost V 4 bases and J 5 bases; bases outside gene matches: 5. The CDR3 totals 16 residues. Per the germline V gene, CDR1 is SEHNR and CDR2 is FQNEAQ (reference sequence). Under the authors' procedure: ImmunoSEQ yielded junction-only sequences lacking quality scores, so filtering differed. Repertoires were generated with immunoSEQ multiplex PCR, while TCRdb's copy carries only in-frame clones and drops some. The DNA gave D and trimming, while V, J and clone size come from that table. The sample shows 600,000 or so clones, roughly 98% of them seen only once.

This clonotype originated in a man aged 30-40 years in good health. Sequencing was carried out using naive CD8+ T cells sorted from blood. The gene calls are TRBV7-9 and TRBJ2-5; 15 bases are shared with TRBD2. CDR3 in amino acids: CASSSRTSGRVETQYF. For the CDR3, the DNA is TGTGCCAGCAGCTCAAGGACTAGCGGGAGGGTTGAGACCCAGTACTTC.